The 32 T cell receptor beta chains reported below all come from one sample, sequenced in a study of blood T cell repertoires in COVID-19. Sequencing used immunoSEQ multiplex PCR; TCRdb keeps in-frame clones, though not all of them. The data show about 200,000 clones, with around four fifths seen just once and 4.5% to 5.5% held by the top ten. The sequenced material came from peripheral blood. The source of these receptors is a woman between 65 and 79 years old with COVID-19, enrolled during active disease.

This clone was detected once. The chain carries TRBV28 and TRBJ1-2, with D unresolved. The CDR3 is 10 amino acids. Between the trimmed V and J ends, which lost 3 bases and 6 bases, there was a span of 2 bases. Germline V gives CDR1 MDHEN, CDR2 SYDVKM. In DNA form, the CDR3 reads TGTGCCAGCAGTTTTAATGGCTACACCTTC. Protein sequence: CASSFNGYTF.

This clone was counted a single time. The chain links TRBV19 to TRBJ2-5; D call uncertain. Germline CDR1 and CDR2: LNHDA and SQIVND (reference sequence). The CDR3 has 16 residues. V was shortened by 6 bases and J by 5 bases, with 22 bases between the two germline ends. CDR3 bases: TGTGCCAGTAGCGAAGCCACTCTACTCCTGAGGGAGACCCAGTACTTC. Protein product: CASSEATLLLRETQYF.

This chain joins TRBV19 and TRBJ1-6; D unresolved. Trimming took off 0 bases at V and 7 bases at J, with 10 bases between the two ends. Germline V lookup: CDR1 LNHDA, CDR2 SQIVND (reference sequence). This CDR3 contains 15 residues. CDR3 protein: CASSIDVGINSPLHF. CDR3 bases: TGTGCCAGTAGTATAGACGTCGGTATCAATTCACCCCTCCACTTT.

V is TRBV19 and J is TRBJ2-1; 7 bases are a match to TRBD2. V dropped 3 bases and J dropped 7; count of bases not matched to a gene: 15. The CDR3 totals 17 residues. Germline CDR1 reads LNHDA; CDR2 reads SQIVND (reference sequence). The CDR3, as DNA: TGTGCCAGTAGTATCCTCTTAGGGCGGGGGAGGATGAATGAGCAGTTCTTC. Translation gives CASSILLGRGRMNEQFF. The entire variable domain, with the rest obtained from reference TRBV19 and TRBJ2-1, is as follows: DGGITQSPKYLFRKEGQNVTLSCEQNLNHDAMYWYRQDPGQGLRLIYYSQIVNDFQKGDIAEGYSVSREKKESFPLTVTSAQKNPTAFYLCASSILLGRGRMNEQFFGPGTRLTVL.

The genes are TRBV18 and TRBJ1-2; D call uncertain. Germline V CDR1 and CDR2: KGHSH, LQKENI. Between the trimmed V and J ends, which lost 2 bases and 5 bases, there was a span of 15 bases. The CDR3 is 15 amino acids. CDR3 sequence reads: CASSPGLEQTYGYTF. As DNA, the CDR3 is TGTGCCAGCTCACCAGGATTAGAACAGACGTATGGCTACACCTTC.

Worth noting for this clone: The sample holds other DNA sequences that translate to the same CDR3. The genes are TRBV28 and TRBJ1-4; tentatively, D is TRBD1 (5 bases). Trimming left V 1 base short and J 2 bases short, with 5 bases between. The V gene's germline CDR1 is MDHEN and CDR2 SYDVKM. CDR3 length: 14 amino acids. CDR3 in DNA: TGTGCCAGCAGTTTATCAGGGACTAATGAAAAACTGTTTTTT. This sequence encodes CASSLSGTNEKLFF.

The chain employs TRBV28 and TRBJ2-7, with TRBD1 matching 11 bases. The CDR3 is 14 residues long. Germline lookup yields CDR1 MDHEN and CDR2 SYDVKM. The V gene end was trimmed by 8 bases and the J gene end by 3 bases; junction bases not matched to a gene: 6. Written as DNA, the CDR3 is TGTGCCAGCCAGGACAGGGGGCCGGTCTACGAGCAGTACTTC. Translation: CASQDRGPVYEQYF.

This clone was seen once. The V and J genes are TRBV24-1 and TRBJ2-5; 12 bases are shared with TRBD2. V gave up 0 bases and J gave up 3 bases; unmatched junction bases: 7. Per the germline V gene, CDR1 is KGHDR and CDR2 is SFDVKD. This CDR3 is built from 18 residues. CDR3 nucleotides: TGTGCCACCAGTGATTTGCAATATCTAGCGGGAGGGGAAGAGACCCAGTACTTC. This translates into CATSDLQYLAGGEETQYF.

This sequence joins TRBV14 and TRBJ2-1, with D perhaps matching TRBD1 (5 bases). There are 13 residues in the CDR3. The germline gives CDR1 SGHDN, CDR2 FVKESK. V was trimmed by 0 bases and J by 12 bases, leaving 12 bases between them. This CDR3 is CASSQEYFRGQFF. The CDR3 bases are TGTGCCAGCAGCCAAGAGTATTTTAGGGGGCAGTTCTTC.

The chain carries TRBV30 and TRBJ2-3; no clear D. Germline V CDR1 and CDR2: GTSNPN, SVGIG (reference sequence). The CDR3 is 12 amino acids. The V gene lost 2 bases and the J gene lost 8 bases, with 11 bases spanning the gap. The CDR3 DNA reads TGTGCCTGGAGTACCTCGGCGGTTACGCAGTATTTT. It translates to CAWSTSAVTQYF.

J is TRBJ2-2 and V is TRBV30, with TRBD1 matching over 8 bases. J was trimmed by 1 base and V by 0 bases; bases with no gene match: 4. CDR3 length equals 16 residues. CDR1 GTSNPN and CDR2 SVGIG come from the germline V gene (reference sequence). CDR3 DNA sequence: TGTGCCTGGAGTGTAAGAGGACAGGGGAACACCGGGGAGCTGTTTTTT. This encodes CAWSVRGQGNTGELFF. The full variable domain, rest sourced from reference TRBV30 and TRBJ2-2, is SQTIHQWPATLVQPVGSPLSLECTVEGTSNPNLYWYRQAAGRGLQLLFYSVGIGQISSEVPQNLSASRPQDRQFILSSKKLLLSDSGFYLCAWSVRGQGNTGELFFGEGSRLTVL.

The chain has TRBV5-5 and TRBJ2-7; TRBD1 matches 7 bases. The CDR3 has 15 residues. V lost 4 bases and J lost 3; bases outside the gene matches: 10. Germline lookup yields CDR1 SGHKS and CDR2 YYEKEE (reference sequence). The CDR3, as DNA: TGTGCCAGCAGCATAACCGGGACAGAGTACTACGAGCAGTACTTC. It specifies CASSITGTEYYEQYF.

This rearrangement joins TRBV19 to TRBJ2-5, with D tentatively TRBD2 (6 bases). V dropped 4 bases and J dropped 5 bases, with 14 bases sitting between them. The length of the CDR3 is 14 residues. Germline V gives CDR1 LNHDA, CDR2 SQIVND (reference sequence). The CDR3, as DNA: TGTGCCAGTAGTAACGGGGGTTTTATGGAGACCCAGTACTTC. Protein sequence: CASSNGGFMETQYF.

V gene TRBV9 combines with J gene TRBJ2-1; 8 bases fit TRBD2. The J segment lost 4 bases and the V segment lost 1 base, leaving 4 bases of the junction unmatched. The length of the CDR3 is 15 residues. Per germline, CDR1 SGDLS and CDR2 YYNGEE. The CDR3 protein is CASSVISGRYNEQFF. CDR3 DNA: TGTGCCAGCAGCGTAATAAGCGGGAGATACAATGAGCAGTTCTTC.

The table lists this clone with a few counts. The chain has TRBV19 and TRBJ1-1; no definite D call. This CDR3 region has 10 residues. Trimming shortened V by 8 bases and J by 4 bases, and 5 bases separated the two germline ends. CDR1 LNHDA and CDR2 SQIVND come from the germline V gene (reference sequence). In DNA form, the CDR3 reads TGTGCCAGTGTCGGCACTGAAGCTTTCTTT. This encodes CASVGTEAFF.

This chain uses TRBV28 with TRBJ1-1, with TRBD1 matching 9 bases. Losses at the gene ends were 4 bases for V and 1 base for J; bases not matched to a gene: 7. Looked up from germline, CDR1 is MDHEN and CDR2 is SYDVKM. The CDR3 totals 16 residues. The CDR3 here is CASSSPGQGSNTEAFF. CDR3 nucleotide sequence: TGTGCCAGCAGTTCCCCGGGACAGGGCTCGAACACTGAAGCTTTCTTT.

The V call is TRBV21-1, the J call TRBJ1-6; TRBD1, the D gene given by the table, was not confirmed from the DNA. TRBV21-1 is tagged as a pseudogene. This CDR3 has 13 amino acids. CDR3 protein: CASSTDRALPLHF. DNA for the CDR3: TGTGCCAGCAGCACGGACAGGGCTCTCCCCCTCCACTTT.

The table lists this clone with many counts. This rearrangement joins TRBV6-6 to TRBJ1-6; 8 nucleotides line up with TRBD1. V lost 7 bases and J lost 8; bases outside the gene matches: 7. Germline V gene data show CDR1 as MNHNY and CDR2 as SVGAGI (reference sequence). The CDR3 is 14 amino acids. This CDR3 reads CASTLDRVDSPLHF. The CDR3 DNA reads TGTGCCAGCACCTTGGACAGGGTAGATTCACCCCTCCACTTT.

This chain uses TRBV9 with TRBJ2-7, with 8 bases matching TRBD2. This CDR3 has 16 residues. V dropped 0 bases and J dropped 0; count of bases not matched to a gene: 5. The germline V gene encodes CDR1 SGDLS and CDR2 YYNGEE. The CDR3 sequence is CASSVGIAGSSYEQYF. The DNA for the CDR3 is TGTGCCAGCAGCGTAGGGATAGCGGGGAGCTCCTACGAGCAGTACTTC.

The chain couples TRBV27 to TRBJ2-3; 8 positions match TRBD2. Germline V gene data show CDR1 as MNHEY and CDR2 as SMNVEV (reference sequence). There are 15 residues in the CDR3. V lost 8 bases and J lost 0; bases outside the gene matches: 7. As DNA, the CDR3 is TGTGCCAGCTTGACTAGCGACCCTAGCACAGATACGCAGTATTTT. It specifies CASLTSDPSTDTQYF.

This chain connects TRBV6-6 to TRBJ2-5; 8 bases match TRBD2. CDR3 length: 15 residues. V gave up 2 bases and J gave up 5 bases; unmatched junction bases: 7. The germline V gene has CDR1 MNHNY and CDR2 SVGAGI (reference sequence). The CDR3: CASSYPIPGGETQYF. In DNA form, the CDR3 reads TGTGCCAGCAGTTACCCCATCCCGGGGGGGGAGACCCAGTACTTC.

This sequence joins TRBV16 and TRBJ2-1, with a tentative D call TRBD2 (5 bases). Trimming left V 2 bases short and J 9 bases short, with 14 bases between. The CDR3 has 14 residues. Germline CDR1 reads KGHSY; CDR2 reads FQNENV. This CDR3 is CASSQITSSGEQFF. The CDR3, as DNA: TGTGCCAGCAGCCAAATAACTAGTTCAGGTGAGCAGTTCTTC. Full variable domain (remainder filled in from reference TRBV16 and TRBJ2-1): GEEVAQTPKHLVRGEGQKAKLYCAPIKGHSYVFWYQQVLKNEFKFLISFQNENVFDETGMPKERFSAKCLPNSPCSLEIQATKLEDSAVYFCASSQITSSGEQFFGPGTRLTVL.

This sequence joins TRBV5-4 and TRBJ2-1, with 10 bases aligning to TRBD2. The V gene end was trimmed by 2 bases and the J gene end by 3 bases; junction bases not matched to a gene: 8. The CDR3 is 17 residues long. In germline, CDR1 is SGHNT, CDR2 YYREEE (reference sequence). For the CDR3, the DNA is TGTGCCAGCAGCTTATTTAGGACTAGCGGTTTCTACAATGAGCAGTTCTTC. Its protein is CASSLFRTSGFYNEQFF. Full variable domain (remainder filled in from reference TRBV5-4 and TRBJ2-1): ETGVTQSPTHLIKTRGQQVTLRCSSQSGHNTVSWYQQALGQGPQFIFQYYREEENGRGNFPPRFSGLQFPNYSSELNVNALELDDSALYLCASSLFRTSGFYNEQFFGPGTRLTVL.

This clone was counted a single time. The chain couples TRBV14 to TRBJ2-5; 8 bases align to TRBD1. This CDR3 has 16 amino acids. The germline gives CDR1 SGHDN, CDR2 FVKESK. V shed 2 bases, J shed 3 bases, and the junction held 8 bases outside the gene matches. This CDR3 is CASSQIRTGRKETQYF. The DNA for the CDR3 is TGTGCCAGCAGCCAAATTCGGACAGGGCGGAAAGAGACCCAGTACTTC.

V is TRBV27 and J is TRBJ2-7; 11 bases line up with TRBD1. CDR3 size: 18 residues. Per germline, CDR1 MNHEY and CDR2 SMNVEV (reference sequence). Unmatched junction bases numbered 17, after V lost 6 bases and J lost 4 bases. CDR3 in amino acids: CASSPPPIVGTGGYEQYF. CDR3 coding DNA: TGTGCCAGCAGCCCCCCCCCAATCGTGGGGACAGGGGGTTACGAGCAGTACTTC.

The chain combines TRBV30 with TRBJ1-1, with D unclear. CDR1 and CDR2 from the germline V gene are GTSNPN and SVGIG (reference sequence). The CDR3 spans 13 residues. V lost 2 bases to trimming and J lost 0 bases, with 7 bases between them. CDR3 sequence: CAWSFWLNTEAFF. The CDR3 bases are TGTGCCTGGAGTTTCTGGCTGAACACTGAAGCTTTCTTT.

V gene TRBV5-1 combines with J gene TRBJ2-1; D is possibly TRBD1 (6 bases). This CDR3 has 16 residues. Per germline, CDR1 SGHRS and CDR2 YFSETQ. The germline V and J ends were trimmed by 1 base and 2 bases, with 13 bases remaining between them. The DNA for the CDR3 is TGCGCCAGCAGCTTGAGACAGGCGGCAACCTACAATGAGCAGTTCTTC. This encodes CASSLRQAATYNEQFF.

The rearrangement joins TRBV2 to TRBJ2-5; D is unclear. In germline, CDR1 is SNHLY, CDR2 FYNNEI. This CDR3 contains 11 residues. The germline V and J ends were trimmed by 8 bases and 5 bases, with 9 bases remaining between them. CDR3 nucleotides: TGTGCCAGCTCTCTCGGGGAGACCCAGTACTTC. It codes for CASSLGETQYF.

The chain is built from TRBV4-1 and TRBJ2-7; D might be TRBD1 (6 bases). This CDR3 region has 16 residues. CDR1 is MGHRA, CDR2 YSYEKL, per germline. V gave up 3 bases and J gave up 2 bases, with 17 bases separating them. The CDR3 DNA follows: TGCGCCAGCAGCCACCCCCAAGGTCAGGGGACCTACGAGCAGTACTTC. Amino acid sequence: CASSHPQGQGTYEQYF.

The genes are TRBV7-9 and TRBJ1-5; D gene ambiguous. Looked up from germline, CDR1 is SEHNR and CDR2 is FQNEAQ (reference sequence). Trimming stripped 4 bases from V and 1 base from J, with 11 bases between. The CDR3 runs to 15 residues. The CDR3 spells CASSSPGVSNQPQHF. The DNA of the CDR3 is TGTGCCAGCAGCTCCCCAGGCGTCAGCAATCAGCCCCAGCATTTT.

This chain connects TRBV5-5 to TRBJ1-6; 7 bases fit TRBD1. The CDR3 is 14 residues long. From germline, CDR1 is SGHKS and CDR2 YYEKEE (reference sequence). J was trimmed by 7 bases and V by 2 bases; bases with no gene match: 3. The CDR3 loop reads CASSFPGQNSPLHF. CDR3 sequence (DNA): TGTGCCAGCAGCTTCCCGGGACAGAATTCACCCCTCCACTTT.

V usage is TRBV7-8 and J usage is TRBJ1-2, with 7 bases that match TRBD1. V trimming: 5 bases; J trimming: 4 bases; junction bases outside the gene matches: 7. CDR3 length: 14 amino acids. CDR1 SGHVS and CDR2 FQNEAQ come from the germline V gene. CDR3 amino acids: CASSPRDSSYGYTF. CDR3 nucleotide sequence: TGTGCCAGCAGCCCTAGGGACAGTTCCTATGGCTACACCTTC. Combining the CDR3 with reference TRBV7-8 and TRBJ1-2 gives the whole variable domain GAGVSQSPRYKVAKRGQDVALRCDPISGHVSLFWYQQALGQGPEFLTYFQNEAQLDKSGLPSDRFFAERPEGSVSTLKIQRTQQEDSAVYLCASSPRDSSYGYTFGSGTRLTVV.